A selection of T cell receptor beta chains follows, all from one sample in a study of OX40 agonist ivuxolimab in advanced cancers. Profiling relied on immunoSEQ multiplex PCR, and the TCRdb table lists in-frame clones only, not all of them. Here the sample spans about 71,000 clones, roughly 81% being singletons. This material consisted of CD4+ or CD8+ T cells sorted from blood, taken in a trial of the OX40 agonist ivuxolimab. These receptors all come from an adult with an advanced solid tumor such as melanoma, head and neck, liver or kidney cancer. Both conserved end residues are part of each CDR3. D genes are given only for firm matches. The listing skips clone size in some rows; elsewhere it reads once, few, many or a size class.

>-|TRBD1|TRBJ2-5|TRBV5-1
TGCGCCAGCAGCTCCGGGACAGGGCCAGAGACCCAGTACTTC
CASSSGTGPETQYF
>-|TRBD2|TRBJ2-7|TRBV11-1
TGTGCCAGCAGCTTAGTGGCTAGCGGGAGTTTCGAGCAGTACTTC
CASSLVASGSFEQYF
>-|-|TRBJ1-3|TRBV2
TGTGCCACATCACGAATGGGATCTGGAAACACCATATATTTT
CATSRMGSGNTIYF
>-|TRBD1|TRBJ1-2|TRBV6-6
TGTGCCGGACAGGGGGTCGGGGGTGGCTACACCTTC
CAGQGVGGGYTF
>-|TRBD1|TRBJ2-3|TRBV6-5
TGTGCCAGCAGTTATTCCGGACAGGGGGCTCGGAGTACGCAGTATTTT
CASSYSGQGARSTQYF
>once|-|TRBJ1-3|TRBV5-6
TGTGCCAGCAGCTTGGACATAAACTCTGGAAACACCATATATTTT
CASSLDINSGNTIYF
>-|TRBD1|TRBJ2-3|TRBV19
TGTGCCAGTAGTAGGGACAGCAGCACAGATACGCAGTATTTT
CASSRDSSTDTQYF
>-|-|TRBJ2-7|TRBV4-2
TGTGCCAGCAGCCAAGATCGGTACGAGCAGTACTTC
CASSQDRYEQYF
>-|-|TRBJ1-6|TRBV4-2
TGTGCCAGCAGCCAAGAGACCGGGGAAGGTGATTCACCCCTCCACTTT
CASSQETGEGDSPLHF
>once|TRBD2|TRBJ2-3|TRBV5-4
TGTGCCAGCAGCTTTAGTACTAGCGGGGAGAGCACAGATACGCAGTATTTT
CASSFSTSGESTDTQYF
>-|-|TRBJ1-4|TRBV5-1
TGCGCCAGCAGCTTGAGTGACGGGGGACGGGAAAAACTGTTTTTT
CASSLSDGGREKLFF